The 12 T cell receptor beta chains below were found in one sample sequenced in a study of shared clonotypes between healthy human individuals. Naivety among CD8 cells was defined by CD45RO negativity and positive CCR7 selection, thereby excluding terminally differentiated effector memory CD45RA+ cells. The repertoire was sequenced with immunoSEQ multiplex PCR; TCRdb's copy has only in-frame clones and lacks some. In the table there are over 750,000 clones, just over 95% of which are singletons. Sequences were obtained from naive CD8+ T cells sorted from blood. These receptors originate from a man aged 25-45 years in good health.

This sequence joins TRBV13 and TRBJ2-7; D is unresolved. CDR1 and CDR2 (germline): PRHDT, FYEKMQ (reference sequence). V was cut by 5 bases and J by 5 bases, with 13 bases left in between. The CDR3 has 13 residues. CDR3 protein: CASSPTPRDEQYF. CDR3 DNA: TGTGCCAGCAGCCCTACACCTCGCGACGAGCAGTACTTC.

This chain uses TRBV10-3 with TRBJ2-1, with D maybe TRBD1 (5 bases). Trimming removed 8 bases at V and 3 bases at J, with 8 bases between. The germline V gene has CDR1 ENHRY and CDR2 SYGVKD. This CDR3 spans 12 amino acids. The CDR3 nucleotides are TGTGCCATCGGTCAGGGCTACAATGAGCAGTTCTTC. Translating gives CAIGQGYNEQFF.

This sequence joins TRBV6-1 and TRBJ1-2; D is undetermined. V was pared by 4 bases and J by 11 bases, with 8 bases between. Germline V gene sequence: CDR1 MNHNS, CDR2 SASEGT. There are 10 residues in the CDR3. CDR3 in amino acids: CASSVTGYTF. The CDR3 DNA follows: TGTGCCAGCAGTGTCACGGGTTACACCTTC.

The rearrangement joins TRBV6-5 to TRBJ2-1; D remains ambiguous. The CDR3 sequence is 14 residues long. Between the trimmed V and J ends, which lost 10 bases and 1 base, there was a span of 14 bases. Germline-derived CDR1 and CDR2 are MNHEY and SVGAGI. CDR3 nucleotide sequence: TGTGCCACTGCCCTTGGCGGATCCTACAATGAGCAGTTCTTC. Its translation: CATALGGSYNEQFF.

The chain links TRBV29-1 to TRBJ2-3, with D perhaps TRBD1 (5 bases). The V end was cut by 7 bases, the J end by 5 bases, with 16 bases between. The germline CDR1 and CDR2 sequences are SQVTM and ANQGSEA. This CDR3 is 13 amino acids long. The DNA of the CDR3 is TGCAGCGCGGGTGTAGGGGTGGGAGATACGCAGTATTTT. It is translated as CSAGVGVGDTQYF.

This chain's CDR3 is CACTMEYF. CDR3 bases: TGTGCCTGTACGATGGAGTACTTC. This chain links TRBV30 with TRBJ2-7; no clear D gene. CDR1 and CDR2 (germline): GTSNPN, SVGIG (reference sequence). This CDR3 comprises 8 residues. The V and J ends lost 6 bases and 11 bases respectively, with 8 bases between them.

V is TRBV15 and J is TRBJ2-3; 8 nucleotides align to TRBD1. With 5 bases clipped from V and 0 bases from J, the junction kept 4 bases outside the gene matches. In germline, CDR1 is LNHNV, CDR2 YYDKDF (reference sequence). The CDR3 is made up of 15 amino acids. CDR3 DNA sequence: TGTGCCACCAGCTTACAGGGGGAAAGCACAGATACGCAGTATTTT. Its translation is CATSLQGESTDTQYF.

The rearrangement links TRBV11-3 to TRBJ2-1; 7 bases are shared with TRBD2. This CDR3 spans 18 amino acids. In germline, CDR1 is SGHNT, CDR2 YENEEA. Trimming removed 5 bases from V and 4 bases from J; junction bases left unmatched: 17. This CDR3 is CASSLRDYSSGDYNEQFF. The CDR3 DNA follows: TGTGCCAGCAGCCTCCGGGACTATAGTAGTGGGGATTACAATGAGCAGTTCTTC.

J is TRBJ1-1 and V is TRBV27; D remains unclear. The CDR3 covers 13 residues. Germline CDR1 is MNHEY and CDR2 is SMNVEV (reference sequence). The germline V and J ends were trimmed by 7 bases and 5 bases, with 14 bases remaining between them. The CDR3 DNA reads as TGTGCCAGCAAAAAAGGTACAAGGACTGAAGCTTTCTTT. It specifies CASKKGTRTEAFF.

The chain links TRBV12-5 to TRBJ2-1; 7 positions match TRBD2. V was clipped by 3 bases and J by 9 bases; unmatched bases: 11. CDR3 length equals 15 residues. CDR1 LGHNT and CDR2 FRNRAP come from the germline V gene. The CDR3 nucleotides are TGTGCTAGTGGTTTCTCGGCGGGAGTAATGTTTGAGCAGTTCTTC. Translating gives CASGFSAGVMFEQFF.

The chain joins TRBV6-6 to TRBJ2-3, with 8 bases aligning to TRBD1. Trimming at V came to 8 bases and at J to 9 bases, leaving 13 bases not matched to a gene. Germline-derived CDR1 and CDR2 are MNHNY and SVGAGI (reference sequence). The CDR3 extends over 14 amino acids. Here the CDR3 DNA reads TGTGCCAGCGCGGACAGGGAAGGTTTGAGGACGCAGTATTTT. Amino acids: CASADREGLRTQYF.

The chain is built from TRBV4-3 and TRBJ2-7; perhaps TRBD2 as D (6 bases). In germline, CDR1 is LGHNA, CDR2 YSLEER. Trimming took off 0 bases at V and 3 bases at J, with 15 bases between the two ends. The CDR3 runs to 16 residues. CDR3 loop: CASSQDRSGLLYEQYF. CDR3 nucleotide sequence: TGCGCCAGCAGCCAAGACCGTAGCGGCCTCCTCTACGAGCAGTACTTC.